The 18 T cell receptor beta chains listed next were all sequenced from one sample in a study of blood T cell repertoires in COVID-19. Assay used: immunoSEQ multiplex PCR; TCRdb lists only in-frame clones, some missing. The sample holds hundreds of thousands of clones, approximately 84% seen once. Material: PBMCs or T cells enriched from blood (not recorded which). These TCRs come from a woman between 35 and 50 years old with acute COVID-19.

The V and J genes are TRBV5-1 and TRBJ2-7; TRBD2 agrees at 9 bases. This CDR3 has 16 amino acids. Germline V gives CDR1 SGHRS, CDR2 YFSETQ. The V gene end was trimmed by 2 bases and the J gene end by 2 bases; junction bases not matched to a gene: 8. The DNA of the CDR3 is TGCGCCAGCAGCTTAACCGCTAGCGGGGACCCCTACGAGCAGTACTTC. It translates to CASSLTASGDPYEQYF.

The chain couples TRBV11-2 to TRBJ1-1; TRBD1 agrees at 7 bases. V shed 1 base, J shed 0 bases, and the junction held 5 bases outside the gene matches. CDR1 and CDR2 (germline): SGHAT, FQNNGV. The CDR3 has 16 amino acids. As DNA, the CDR3 is TGTGCCAGCAGCTTAGGACAGGGCAACCTGAACACTGAAGCTTTCTTT. Residues: CASSLGQGNLNTEAFF.

The gene calls are TRBV6-1 and TRBJ2-1, with 8 bases identical to TRBD2. The CDR3 extends over 16 amino acids. Losses at the gene ends were 6 bases for V and 0 bases for J; bases not matched to a gene: 7. Germline CDR1 is MNHNS and CDR2 is SASEGT. CDR3 in amino acids: CASRELAVSSYNEQFF. CDR3 nucleotide sequence: TGTGCCAGCAGGGAACTAGCGGTGAGCTCCTACAATGAGCAGTTCTTC.

This chain joins TRBV19 and TRBJ1-5; TRBD1 matches 9 bases. This CDR3 is 16 amino acids long. Trimming removed 5 bases from V and 4 bases from J; junction bases left unmatched: 9. The germline V gene encodes CDR1 LNHDA and CDR2 SQIVND (reference sequence). CDR3 in amino acids: CASSPPGQGPNQPQHF. As DNA, the CDR3 is TGTGCCAGTAGTCCCCCGGGACAGGGCCCTAATCAGCCCCAGCATTTT.

The chain employs TRBV18 and TRBJ1-5, with TRBD1 matching over 9 bases. The CDR3 has 13 residues. Germline values: CDR1 KGHSH, CDR2 LQKENI. V trimming: 7 bases; J trimming: 6 bases; junction bases outside the gene matches: 4. The CDR3 sequence is CASYTGGGQPQHF. The CDR3 DNA reads TGTGCCAGCTACACAGGGGGCGGTCAGCCCCAGCATTTT. The whole variable domain, remainder taken from reference TRBV18 and TRBJ1-5, is NAGVMQNPRHLVRRRGQEARLRCSPMKGHSHVYWYRQLPEEGLKFMVYLQKENIIDESGMPKERFSAEFPKEGPSILRIQQVVRGDSAAYFCASYTGGGQPQHFGDGTRLSIL.

This clone was counted many times. The genes are TRBV7-3 and TRBJ2-1; D uncertain. CDR1 and CDR2 from the germline V gene are SGHTA and FQGTGA. The V and J ends lost 1 base and 9 bases respectively, with 10 bases between them. CDR3 length equals 13 residues. CDR3 amino acids: CASSLNSEAEQFF. Here the CDR3 DNA reads TGTGCCAGCAGCTTAAATTCCGAGGCTGAGCAGTTCTTC. The full variable domain, its missing parts supplied by reference TRBV7-3 and TRBJ2-1, is GAGVSQTPSNKVTEKGKYVELRCDPISGHTALYWYRQSLGQGPEFLIYFQGTGAADDSGLPNDRFFAVRPEGSVSTLKIQRTERGDSAVYLCASSLNSEAEQFFGPGTRLTVL.

The genes are TRBV5-6 and TRBJ1-2; tentative D call: TRBD1 (5 bases). The germline gives CDR1 SGHDT, CDR2 YYEEEE. The V gene lost 2 bases and the J gene lost 4 bases, with 9 bases spanning the gap. This CDR3 is built from 13 residues. This chain's CDR3 is CASSLWGGYGYTF. CDR3 coding DNA: TGTGCCAGCAGCTTATGGGGCGGCTATGGCTACACCTTC.

The J gene is TRBJ1-4, the V gene TRBV7-6; D is possibly TRBD1 (5 bases). Per germline, CDR1 SGHVS and CDR2 FNYEAQ. The CDR3 extends over 16 amino acids. The V end lost 2 bases, the J end lost 4 bases, and 14 bases lay between the germline ends. The CDR3 coding sequence is TGTGCCAGCAGCTTAAATTTCGGGGGGTATAATGAAAAACTGTTTTTT. Translated: CASSLNFGGYNEKLFF.

The rearrangement uses TRBV5-1 and TRBJ2-6, with D possibly matching TRBD1 (6 bases). Germline CDR1 reads SGHRS; CDR2 reads YFSETQ. This CDR3 has 18 residues. The V and J ends lost 8 bases and 0 bases respectively, with 21 bases between them. Here the CDR3 DNA reads TGCGCCAGATCGGGGACAAAACCACAGGGCTCTGGGGCCAACGTCCTGACTTTC. Its protein product is CARSGTKPQGSGANVLTF.

The J gene is TRBJ2-7, the V gene TRBV6-1; the D gene is possibly TRBD2 (6 bases). The CDR3 runs 14 residues. Germline V lookup: CDR1 MNHNS, CDR2 SASEGT. Trimming took off 4 bases at V and 3 bases at J, with 13 bases between the two ends. CDR3 in amino acids: CASSVASGVYEQYF. The CDR3 DNA reads as TGTGCCAGCAGTGTAGCGTCGGGAGTCTACGAGCAGTACTTC.

The rearrangement joins TRBV25-1 to TRBJ2-7, with a tentative D call TRBD2 (5 bases). CDR3 length: 13 amino acids. Trimming left V 1 base short and J 6 bases short, with 10 bases between. CDR1 MGHDK and CDR2 SYGVNS come from the germline V gene. The CDR3 here is CASSESLAGEQYF. CDR3 DNA sequence: TGTGCCAGCAGTGAATCCCTAGCCGGCGAGCAGTACTTC.

The rearrangement joins TRBV27 to TRBJ1-1; D gene uncertain. The CDR3 runs 13 residues. The V end lost 0 bases, the J end lost 8 bases, and 10 bases lay between the germline ends. The germline CDR1 and CDR2 sequences are MNHEY and SMNVEV (reference sequence). The CDR3 sequence is CASSLSSITEAFF. CDR3 DNA sequence: TGTGCCAGCAGTTTATCTTCCATTACAGAAGCTTTCTTT.

This clone was recorded a few times. The CDR3 spells CASSQSVPVEGAYEQYF. Written as DNA, the CDR3 is TGCGCCAGCAGTCAATCGGTCCCGGTTGAGGGGGCCTACGAGCAGTACTTC. This chain connects TRBV23-1 to TRBJ2-7, with TRBD1 as a possible D gene (6 bases). TRBV23-1 is an ORF, with its function uncertain. Trimming left V 0 bases short and J 2 bases short, with 17 bases between. There are 17 residues in the CDR3.

This chain uses TRBV19 with TRBJ2-1; TRBD1 might be the D (6 bases). The germline V and J ends were trimmed by 8 bases and 4 bases, with 6 bases remaining between them. This CDR3 has 11 amino acids. Per germline, CDR1 LNHDA and CDR2 SQIVND (reference sequence). The CDR3 sequence is CASQGYNEQFF. CDR3 sequence (DNA): TGTGCCAGTCAGGGGTACAATGAGCAGTTCTTC. The full variable domain, in which reference TRBV19 and TRBJ2-1 provide the parts outside the CDR3, is DGGITQSPKYLFRKEGQNVTLSCEQNLNHDAMYWYRQDPGQGLRLIYYSQIVNDFQKGDIAEGYSVSREKKESFPLTVTSAQKNPTAFYLCASQGYNEQFFGPGTRLTVL.

V is TRBV7-9 and J is TRBJ1-6; 7 nucleotides match TRBD1. Germline CDR1 is SEHNR and CDR2 is FQNEAQ (reference sequence). The CDR3 is 14 amino acids. V was pared by 5 bases and J by 7 bases, with 5 bases of the junction left unmatched. CDR3 in DNA: TGTGCCAGCAGCCGAGAACAGGGGAATTCACCCCTCCACTTT. Protein product: CASSREQGNSPLHF.

This chain links TRBV21-1 with TRBJ1-4. TRBV21-1 is noted as a pseudogene. This CDR3 spans 14 amino acids. CDR3 amino acids: CASSLRGLNEKLFF. CDR3 DNA sequence: TGTGCCAGCAGCTTGCGGGGCCTTAATGAAAAACTGTTTTTT.

This chain uses TRBV7-9 with TRBJ2-2; D is possibly TRBD2 (6 bases). V was pared by 6 bases and J by 1 base, with 15 bases between. The germline gives CDR1 SEHNR, CDR2 FQNEAQ (reference sequence). The CDR3 consists of 16 residues. The CDR3, as DNA: TGTGCCAGCAGAGCGGCATGGAGGGAGAACACCGGGGAGCTGTTTTTT. Protein sequence: CASRAAWRENTGELFF. The complete variable domain, with remaining parts taken from reference TRBV7-9 and TRBJ2-2, reads DTGVSQNPRHKITKRGQNVTFRCDPISEHNRLYWYRQTLGQGPEFLTYFQNEAQLEKSRLLSDRFSAERPKGSFSTLEIQRTEQGDSAMYLCASRAAWRENTGELFFGEGSRLTVL.

Remarks on this clone: The same CDR3 also results from other DNA sequences found in this sample. This chain uses TRBV7-8 with TRBJ2-3; the match to TRBD2 covers 11 bases. From germline, CDR1 is SGHVS and CDR2 FQNEAQ. The V gene end was trimmed by 1 base and the J gene end by 4 bases; junction bases not matched to a gene: 4. The CDR3 is 16 amino acids. CDR3 residues: CASSLVAGGPADTQYF. DNA of the CDR3: TGTGCCAGCAGCTTAGTAGCGGGAGGGCCCGCAGATACGCAGTATTTT.